The rows below give T cell receptor beta chains drawn from one sample of a study of T and B cells in COVID-19 patients. TCRdb used MiXCR to reprocess the multiplex PCR reads, holding one entry per CDR3 protein. The data hold around 8,000 distinct CDR3 sequences, with 35% to 45% observed a single time. Input material: blood. Receptors originate from a human donor who had recovered from COVID-19. The CDR3 runs from the conserved cysteine through the conserved F or W. The order of the fields is clone size, V gene, J gene, D gene, CDR3 DNA, CDR3 protein. The D gene is left open where the match is weak. The size of a clone is reported for some rows only, either as once, few or many, or as a class for expanded clones.

clone_size: .
v_call: TRBV15
j_call: TRBJ2-1
d_call: TRBD2
cdr3_nt: TGTGCCATCAGCATCGCTAGCGGGGGAGGAATAGAGCAGTTCTTC
cdr3_aa: CAISIASGGGIEQFF

clone_size: .
v_call: TRBV6-5
j_call: TRBJ2-2
d_call: TRBD1
cdr3_nt: TGTGCCAGCAGCCCTGGGTGGGACAGGGGCGACACCGGGGAGCTGTTTTTT
cdr3_aa: CASSPGWDRGDTGELFF

clone_size: .
v_call: TRBV6-6
j_call: TRBJ1-2
d_call: TRBD1
cdr3_nt: TGTGCCAGCAGTGACGTAACAGGGGCAACCTTCTATGGCTACACCTTC
cdr3_aa: CASSDVTGATFYGYTF

clone_size: .
v_call: TRBV7-2
j_call: TRBJ1-4
d_call: TRBD1
cdr3_nt: TGTGCCAGCAGCTTAGGGGGAGGGGGCTGGGAAAAACTGTTTTTT
cdr3_aa: CASSLGGGGWEKLFF

clone_size: medium-sized
v_call: TRBV19
j_call: TRBJ2-5
d_call: .
cdr3_nt: TGTGCCAGTAGTATGGGGGACATAACCCAAGAGACCCAGTACTTC
cdr3_aa: CASSMGDITQETQYF

clone_size: .
v_call: TRBV5-6
j_call: TRBJ2-5
d_call: .
cdr3_nt: TGTGCCAGCAGCTTGGTGGGGGTGCTTAGGAAGACCCAGTACTTC
cdr3_aa: CASSLVGVLRKTQYF

clone_size: .
v_call: TRBV19
j_call: TRBJ1-1
d_call: TRBD1
cdr3_nt: TGTGCCAGCGGACAGGGAGTGACTGAAGCTTTCTTT
cdr3_aa: CASGQGVTEAFF

clone_size: .
v_call: TRBV6-5
j_call: TRBJ1-2
d_call: .
cdr3_nt: TGTGCCAGCAGTTACTCGCCGGCCAGGGCTAACTATGGCTACACCTTC
cdr3_aa: CASSYSPARANYGYTF

clone_size: once
v_call: TRBV7-9
j_call: TRBJ2-2
d_call: TRBD1
cdr3_nt: TGTGCCAGCAGCTTTACGGGACAGGGTGACGGGGAGCTGTTTTTT
cdr3_aa: CASSFTGQGDGELFF

clone_size: .
v_call: TRBV5-6
j_call: TRBJ2-2
d_call: .
cdr3_nt: TGTGCCAGCAGCTTGCCCCAGGGGATGGACACCGGGGAGCTGTTTTTT
cdr3_aa: CASSLPQGMDTGELFF

clone_size: .
v_call: TRBV18
j_call: TRBJ1-1
d_call: .
cdr3_nt: TGTGCCAGCTCACCTCAGACAGGGAACACTGAAGCTTTCTTT
cdr3_aa: CASSPQTGNTEAFF

clone_size: .
v_call: TRBV27
j_call: TRBJ2-3
d_call: TRBD1
cdr3_nt: TGTGCCAGCAGTTTCGGACAGGGACAAGATACGCAGTATTTT
cdr3_aa: CASSFGQGQDTQYF

clone_size: .
v_call: TRBV29-1
j_call: TRBJ1-3
d_call: TRBD1
cdr3_nt: TGCAGCGCCGGACAGGGGACAGATGGAAACACCATATATTTT
cdr3_aa: CSAGQGTDGNTIYF

clone_size: few
v_call: TRBV5-6
j_call: TRBJ1-4
d_call: .
cdr3_nt: TGTGCCAGCAGCTGGGGGACAGAAAAACTGTTTTTT
cdr3_aa: CASSWGTEKLFF

clone_size: medium-sized
v_call: TRBV6-5
j_call: TRBJ2-1
d_call: .
cdr3_nt: TGTGCCAGCCTGAGGGCAGGGGACAATGAGCAGTTCTTC
cdr3_aa: CASLRAGDNEQFF

clone_size: .
v_call: TRBV13
j_call: TRBJ2-2
d_call: .
cdr3_nt: TGTGCCAGCAGCTTAGCAGGGACCCCCGGGGAGCTGTTTTTT
cdr3_aa: CASSLAGTPGELFF

clone_size: medium-sized
v_call: TRBV29-1
j_call: TRBJ2-7
d_call: TRBD2
cdr3_nt: TGCGGCGGGGGGGCTAACTCCTACGAGCAGTACTTC
cdr3_aa: CGGGANSYEQYF

clone_size: few
v_call: TRBV27
j_call: TRBJ2-1
d_call: TRBD2
cdr3_nt: TGTGCCAGCAGCTCTAGCGGGTACAATGAGCAGTTCTTC
cdr3_aa: CASSSSGYNEQFF

clone_size: few
v_call: TRBV29-1
j_call: TRBJ1-2
d_call: .
cdr3_nt: TGCAGCGTTGAAAGCGGGCATCATAACTATGGCTACACCTTC
cdr3_aa: CSVESGHHNYGYTF

clone_size: .
v_call: TRBV19
j_call: TRBJ1-1
d_call: .
cdr3_nt: TGTGCCAGTAGTATTGGGTGGGCCCAGCGGGCTTTCTTT
cdr3_aa: CASSIGWAQRAFF

clone_size: few
v_call: TRBV15
j_call: TRBJ2-1
d_call: TRBD2
cdr3_nt: TGTGCCACCAGCAGAGATCCCAGCGGGGGGCGGTTCTTC
cdr3_aa: CATSRDPSGGRFF

clone_size: .
v_call: TRBV7-6
j_call: TRBJ2-3
d_call: .
cdr3_nt: TGTGCCAGCAGCTTAGCGCTGATGAGGGCCACAGATACGCAGTATTTT
cdr3_aa: CASSLALMRATDTQYF

clone_size: few
v_call: TRBV7-2
j_call: TRBJ2-7
d_call: .
cdr3_nt: TGTGCCAGCAGCTTAGCGGGGGGCTCCGAGCAGTACTTC
cdr3_aa: CASSLAGGSEQYF

clone_size: .
v_call: TRBV6-5
j_call: TRBJ1-1
d_call: .
cdr3_nt: TGTGCCAGCAGTTACTTGATCGGGACATCGGAAGCTTTCTTT
cdr3_aa: CASSYLIGTSEAFF

clone_size: medium-sized
v_call: TRBV29-1
j_call: TRBJ2-7
d_call: .
cdr3_nt: TGCAGCGTTGATTCGGGTTACGAGCAGTACTTC
cdr3_aa: CSVDSGYEQYF

clone_size: .
v_call: TRBV29-1
j_call: TRBJ1-2
d_call: .
cdr3_nt: TGCAGCGTTGGCCAGGATGGCTACACCTTC
cdr3_aa: CSVGQDGYTF

clone_size: .
v_call: TRBV18
j_call: TRBJ2-3
d_call: TRBD1
cdr3_nt: TGTGCCAGCTCACCAGGGACAGTCAGCACAGATACGCAGTATTTT
cdr3_aa: CASSPGTVSTDTQYF

clone_size: .
v_call: TRBV19
j_call: TRBJ1-5
d_call: .
cdr3_nt: TGTGCCAGTAGTATGATCACCCTCAATCAGCCCCAGCATTTT
cdr3_aa: CASSMITLNQPQHF

clone_size: .
v_call: TRBV7-2
j_call: TRBJ2-7
d_call: .
cdr3_nt: TGTGCCAGCAGCCTCCGGGACTTCTCCTACGAGCAGTACTTC
cdr3_aa: CASSLRDFSYEQYF

clone_size: medium-sized
v_call: TRBV19
j_call: TRBJ2-2
d_call: TRBD1
cdr3_nt: TGTGCCAGTAGTCAAGTCCCGGGACAGGGTTGGGGGGAGCTGTTTTTT
cdr3_aa: CASSQVPGQGWGELFF

clone_size: .
v_call: TRBV6-1
j_call: TRBJ2-3
d_call: TRBD2
cdr3_nt: TGTGCCAGCAGTGTACTAGCGGGGGGGCCAGATACGCAGTATTTT
cdr3_aa: CASSVLAGGPDTQYF

clone_size: .
v_call: TRBV15
j_call: TRBJ1-5
d_call: .
cdr3_nt: TGTGCCACCAGCAGGGGCGATCAGCCCCAGCATTTT
cdr3_aa: CATSRGDQPQHF